The next 21 T cell receptor beta chains were all read from a single sample in a study of vaccination effects on CD4 cells after COVID-19. Libraries were prepared by immunoSEQ multiplex PCR; TCRdb keeps only in-frame clonotypes and omits some of them. The data contain more than 40,000 clones, 65% to 80% of them singletons. For these receptors, no antigen is known. ViraFEST expansion of antigen-specific CD4+ T cells with viral peptide pools preceded sequencing. CD4+ T cell isolation took place after 10 days of culture. Participants were vaccinated with two doses of either the BNT162b2 or mRNA-1273 vaccine. The input for sequencing was CD4+ T cells from PBMCs cultured with HCoV-OC43 spike peptides, taken after COVID-19 vaccination. Stated subset: HCoV-OC43 spike overlapping peptide pool stimulation. Source of these receptors: a human donor who received a COVID-19 vaccine.

The chain uses TRBV6-5 and TRBJ2-1; D is perhaps TRBD1 or TRBD2 (5 bases each). V was shortened by 2 bases and J by 8 bases, with 13 bases between the two germline ends. Germline-derived CDR1 and CDR2 are MNHEY and SVGAGI. The CDR3 loop spans 14 amino acids. CDR3 in DNA: TGTGCCAGCAGTTACAGAGGGGAGACCGATGAGCAGTTCTTC. Amino acids: CASSYRGETDEQFF.

The rearrangement uses TRBV30 and TRBJ1-5; D is possibly TRBD1 (5 bases). The germline gives CDR1 GTSNPN, CDR2 SVGIG (reference sequence). Trimming stripped 5 bases from V and 8 bases from J, with 16 bases between. CDR3 size: 13 residues. Here the CDR3 DNA reads TGTGCCTGGTCAAAGGATGGGGCAAAGCCCCAGCATTTT. It yields the protein CAWSKDGAKPQHF.

This clone was seen only a few times. The rearrangement links TRBV18 to TRBJ2-1; tentative D call: TRBD2 (5 bases). CDR1 and CDR2 from the germline V gene are KGHSH and LQKENI. Trimming shortened V by 2 bases and J by 1 base, and 6 bases separated the two germline ends. The CDR3 totals 14 residues. The CDR3 region is CASSPEGSYNEQFF. The CDR3 DNA sequence: TGTGCCAGCTCACCAGAGGGTTCCTACAATGAGCAGTTCTTC.

This clone was seen a few times. The rearrangement joins TRBV6-5 to TRBJ1-6; D gene ambiguous. Trimming took off 4 bases at V and 0 bases at J, with 10 bases between the two ends. The CDR3 has 16 residues. Germline loops: CDR1 MNHEY, CDR2 SVGAGI. The CDR3 reads CASSSPVSSYNSPLHF. DNA of the CDR3: TGTGCCAGCAGTTCCCCAGTGAGCTCCTATAATTCACCCCTCCACTTT.

The chain couples TRBV4-1 to TRBJ1-6; 7 nucleotides match TRBD1. From germline, CDR1 is MGHRA and CDR2 YSYEKL. The CDR3 is 14 amino acids. Trimming at V came to 6 bases and at J to 7 bases, leaving 6 bases not matched to a gene. The CDR3 DNA follows: TGCGCCAGCAGTATTACAGGGGTCAATTCACCCCTCCACTTT. It yields the protein CASSITGVNSPLHF.

The rearrangement joins TRBV5-4 to TRBJ2-7; D gene ambiguous. Trimming removed 0 bases at V and 2 bases at J, with 6 bases between. Germline-derived CDR1 and CDR2 are SGHNT and YYREEE (reference sequence). CDR3 length: 13 amino acids. The CDR3 loop reads CASSLEAAYEQYF. The CDR3 region has the DNA TGTGCCAGCAGCTTGGAGGCAGCCTACGAGCAGTACTTC. The full variable domain, completed using reference TRBV5-4 and TRBJ2-7, is ETGVTQSPTHLIKTRGQQVTLRCSSQSGHNTVSWYQQALGQGPQFIFQYYREEENGRGNFPPRFSGLQFPNYSSELNVNALELDDSALYLCASSLEAAYEQYFGPGTRLTVT.

The chain couples TRBV30 to TRBJ1-1, with no clear D. The CDR3 spans 11 residues. V was shortened by 0 bases and J by 6 bases, with 5 bases between the two germline ends. Per the germline V gene, CDR1 is GTSNPN and CDR2 is SVGIG (reference sequence). The CDR3 coding sequence is TGTGCCTGGAGTGTATTTTCTGAAGCTTTCTTT. It codes for CAWSVFSEAFF.

This clone came up once. Other nucleotide sequences from this sample produce the same CDR3. The J gene is TRBJ2-7, the V gene TRBV28; D might be TRBD2 (5 bases). The CDR3 covers 12 residues. The V end was cut by 6 bases, the J end by 3 bases, with 9 bases between. Germline-derived CDR1 and CDR2 are MDHEN and SYDVKM. Written as DNA, the CDR3 is TGTGCCAGCAGCTTAGGACTCTACGAGCAGTACTTC. It specifies CASSLGLYEQYF. The whole variable domain, filled in from reference TRBV28 and TRBJ2-7, reads DVKVTQSSRYLVKRTGEKVFLECVQDMDHENMFWYRQDPGLGLRLIYFSYDVKMKEKGDIPEGYSVSREKKERFSLILESASTNQTSMYLCASSLGLYEQYFGPGTRLTVT.

This chain links TRBV3-1 (or the pseudogene TRBV3-2) with TRBJ1-5; D gene uncertain. Deletions cut 4 bases from V and 3 bases from J, with 13 bases between. This CDR3 contains 15 residues. Germline assignment: CDR1 LGHDT and CDR2 YNNKEL (reference sequence). CDR3 nucleotide sequence: TGTGCCAGCAGCCCCAGTATGTCCCTCAATCAGCCCCAGCATTTT. This gives the protein CASSPSMSLNQPQHF.

In DNA, the CDR3 is TGTGCCAGCAGCTCGCGCAGGAGGTCGAACACCGGGGAGCTGTTTTTT. Protein sequence: CASSSRRRSNTGELFF. The chain uses TRBV5-4 and TRBJ2-2; D may be TRBD2 (5 bases). Deletions cut 3 bases from V and 0 bases from J, with 12 bases between. Germline values: CDR1 SGHNT, CDR2 YYREEE (reference sequence). CDR3 length equals 16 residues.

This sequence joins TRBV5-1 and TRBJ2-7; possibly TRBD2 for D (5 bases). This CDR3 is 17 amino acids long. Deletions cut 3 bases from V and 3 bases from J, with 22 bases between. Germline assignment: CDR1 SGHRS and CDR2 YFSETQ. CDR3 nucleotides: TGCGCCAGCAGCTCCACACTAGATCCCACGGGCGTCTACGAGCAGTACTTC. This sequence encodes CASSSTLDPTGVYEQYF. Combining the CDR3 with reference TRBV5-1 and TRBJ2-7 gives the whole variable domain KAGVTQTPRYLIKTRGQQVTLSCSPISGHRSVSWYQQTPGQGLQFLFEYFSETQRNKGNFPGRFSGRQFSNSRSEMNVSTLELGDSALYLCASSSTLDPTGVYEQYFGPGTRLTVT.

This chain links TRBV7-8 with TRBJ1-2, with 8 bases matching TRBD1. The CDR3 length is 14 residues. CDR1 and CDR2 from the germline V gene are SGHVS and FQNEAQ. V gave up 1 base and J gave up 8 bases; unmatched junction bases: 6. The chain's CDR3 is CASSLDQGARGYTF. The CDR3 bases are TGTGCCAGCAGCTTAGACCAGGGGGCGAGAGGCTACACCTTC.

This chain joins TRBV5-1 and TRBJ1-4; D is ambiguous. V was clipped by 4 bases and J by 8 bases, with 15 bases between them. CDR1 and CDR2 (germline): SGHRS, YFSETQ. This CDR3 spans 14 amino acids. The CDR3 region is CASSLMDGGEKLFF. In DNA form, the CDR3 reads TGCGCCAGCAGCCTCATGGACGGCGGGGAAAAACTGTTTTTT.

This clone occurred once. The rearrangement joins TRBV2 to TRBJ1-4; D is unclear. V lost 1 base and J lost 10, with 1 base in between. Germline V gene sequence: CDR1 SNHLY, CDR2 FYNNEI. The CDR3 runs 10 residues. CDR3 DNA sequence: TGTGCCAGCAGTGAAGGAAAACTGTTTTTT. Amino acid sequence: CASSEGKLFF.

This clone occurred once. V usage is TRBV7-9 and J usage is TRBJ1-1, with 7 bases that match TRBD1. V was pared by 2 bases and J by 0 bases, with 6 bases of the junction left unmatched. The CDR3 is 16 residues long. Germline loops: CDR1 SEHNR, CDR2 FQNEAQ (reference sequence). The CDR3 loop is CASSLFLGTVNTEAFF. CDR3 nucleotides: TGTGCCAGCAGCTTATTCCTCGGGACAGTGAACACTGAAGCTTTCTTT.

The sample holds a few counts of this clone. The V gene is TRBV2, the J gene TRBJ2-5, with 7 bases lining up with TRBD1. The trim removed 7 bases at V and 5 bases at J, leaving 10 bases unmatched. Germline V gene lookup returns CDR1 SNHLY and CDR2 FYNNEI. The CDR3 consists of 14 residues. CDR3 in DNA: TGTGCCAGCACTAAATGGCAGACAGGGGAGACCCAGTACTTC. The encoded protein is CASTKWQTGETQYF.

The rearrangement links TRBV4-2 to TRBJ1-2, with TRBD1 matching over 9 bases. Germline V gives CDR1 LGHNA, CDR2 YNFKEQ. The CDR3 loop spans 13 amino acids. V was pared by 4 bases and J by 7 bases, with 4 bases of the junction left unmatched. The CDR3 here is CASSPLTGGGYTF. DNA for the CDR3: TGTGCCAGCAGCCCTTTGACAGGGGGTGGCTACACCTTC.

This clone appeared once. This rearrangement joins TRBV5-1 to TRBJ2-7, with 10 bases fitting TRBD2. Germline CDR1 is SGHRS and CDR2 is YFSETQ. The length of the CDR3 is 17 residues. The V segment lost 2 bases and the J segment 2 bases; nucleotides outside the gene matches: 10. For the CDR3, the DNA is TGCGCCAGCAGCTTTTCCACTAGCGGGACTACCCCCTACGAGCAGTACTTC. It yields the protein CASSFSTSGTTPYEQYF.

This clone came up a few times. The chain combines TRBV4-1 with TRBJ1-6, with 7 bases lining up with TRBD1. The ends lost 5 bases at V and 5 bases at J; junction bases unmatched: 6. The CDR3 loop spans 15 amino acids. Germline assignment: CDR1 MGHRA and CDR2 YSYEKL. The CDR3 DNA reads TGCGCCAGCAGCATCCGGGACAGTAATAATTCACCCCTCCACTTT. This codes for CASSIRDSNNSPLHF.

This chain connects TRBV29-1 to TRBJ2-1; 9 bases are a match to TRBD2. Trimming at V came to 7 bases and at J to 8 bases, leaving 15 bases not matched to a gene. CDR1 SQVTM and CDR2 ANQGSEA come from the germline V gene. CDR3 length equals 15 residues. CDR3 DNA: TGCAGCGCAGCAAAAGGGCGGGAGGGCAGCGATGAGCAGTTCTTC. It codes for CSAAKGREGSDEQFF.

The chain uses TRBV5-4 and TRBJ1-1, with D hard to call. Germline lookup yields CDR1 SGHNT and CDR2 YYREEE (reference sequence). The CDR3 totals 13 residues. Trimming cost V 0 bases and J 5 bases, with 8 bases left between them. The CDR3 sequence is CASSLVAGTEAFF. CDR3 DNA sequence: TGTGCCAGCAGCTTGGTGGCGGGGACTGAAGCTTTCTTT.